The 23 T cell receptor beta chains below all came from one sample that was sequenced in a study of cytomegalovirus exposure and HLA in healthy donors. Primers for the PCR totalled 60 Vbeta and 13 Jbeta. Measured with immunoSEQ multiplex PCR; TCRdb has only the in-frame clones, and not every one. The data hold about 300,000 clones, with about nine tenths observed a single time. Material for sequencing was PBMCs. The receptors derive from a man aged 40-55 years in good health and CMV-seropositive.

The chain joins TRBV7-3 to TRBJ2-1, with TRBD2 matching 10 bases. Germline V gives CDR1 SGHTA, CDR2 FQGTGA. J was trimmed by 9 bases and V by 8 bases; bases with no gene match: 4. The CDR3 length is 12 residues. The DNA for the CDR3 is TGTGCCAGCTCTCCTAGCGGGGGTGAGCAGTTCTTC. This codes for CASSPSGGEQFF.

This chain uses TRBV27 with TRBJ2-6; D gene uncertain. Germline loops: CDR1 MNHEY, CDR2 SMNVEV (reference sequence). This CDR3 contains 18 residues. Trimming removed 3 bases at V and 0 bases at J, with 15 bases between. DNA for the CDR3: TGTGCCAGCAGTTTTGGTCCATACGAGAGCTCTGGGGCCAACGTCCTGACTTTC. Translation: CASSFGPYESSGANVLTF.

The chain has TRBV5-1 and TRBJ1-5; D might be TRBD1 (5 bases). Per germline, CDR1 SGHRS and CDR2 YFSETQ. This CDR3 comprises 13 residues. The V gene lost 4 bases and the J gene lost 4 bases, with 9 bases spanning the gap. CDR3 coding DNA: TGCGCCAGCAGCACGCAGGGTAATCAGCCCCAGCATTTT. Translating gives CASSTQGNQPQHF.

Comments on this clone: The junction differs from germline at one of its ends, possibly a read error. The gene calls are TRBV19 and TRBJ2-1; D call uncertain. The germline V gene encodes CDR1 LNHDA and CDR2 SQIVND (reference sequence). This CDR3 has 11 amino acids. CDR3 coding DNA: TGTGCCAGTAATCAATACAGTGAGCAGTTCTTC. Translated: CASNQYSEQFF. The full variable domain, rest sourced from reference TRBV19 and TRBJ2-1, is DGGITQSPKYLFRKEGQNVTLSCEQNLNHDAMYWYRQDPGQGLRLIYYSQIVNDFQKGDIAEGYSVSREKKESFPLTVTSAQKNPTAFYLCASNQYSEQFFGPGTRLTVL.

The V and J genes are TRBV5-1 and TRBJ2-3; 11 bases agree with TRBD2. V lost 1 base, J lost 5 bases, and 12 bases stayed unmatched. Germline CDR1 SGHRS, CDR2 YFSETQ. The CDR3 has 18 amino acids. The DNA for the CDR3 is TGCGCCAGCAGCTTGAGAAGGACTAGCGGGTCCCGGGGAGATACGCAGTATTTT. Amino acid sequence: CASSLRRTSGSRGDTQYF.

CDR3 sequence (DNA): TGTGCCAGTAGTATAGACCGGGTCCAGCCTGAAGCTTTCTTT. The encoded protein is CASSIDRVQPEAFF. This chain uses TRBV19 with TRBJ1-1; unclear D gene. Germline-derived CDR1 and CDR2 are LNHDA and SQIVND (reference sequence). V was clipped by 0 bases and J by 6 bases, with 11 bases between them. This CDR3 has 14 amino acids.

A single count supports this clone. V is TRBV28 and J is TRBJ1-4; D ambiguous. V was trimmed by 6 bases and J by 6 bases, leaving 8 bases between them. Germline lookup yields CDR1 MDHEN and CDR2 SYDVKM. The CDR3 covers 12 residues. Here the CDR3 DNA reads TGTGCCAGCAGGAGAGCTTATGAAAAACTGTTTTTT. Translating gives CASRRAYEKLFF.

This chain joins TRBV7-9 and TRBJ2-4, with 9 positions matching TRBD1. Germline V gene data show CDR1 as SEHNR and CDR2 as FQNEAQ (reference sequence). The trim removed 4 bases at V and 8 bases at J, leaving 6 bases unmatched. This CDR3 comprises 14 residues. The CDR3 DNA is TGTGCCAGCAGCTGGGCGGGACAGGGAGACATTCAGTACTTC. Its protein is CASSWAGQGDIQYF.

This clone has only one observation. An end of the junction differs from the germline gene, which may be a read error. The chain links TRBV30 to TRBJ2-7; TRBD1 agrees at 8 bases. Germline V gives CDR1 GTSNPN, CDR2 SVGIG (reference sequence). CDR3 size: 13 residues. The DNA for the CDR3 is TGTGCCTTAAGGGGGACAGGCCTCTACGAGCGGTACTTC. Translation gives CALRGTGLYERYF.

The chain links TRBV18 to TRBJ1-1; 12 bases align to TRBD1. The CDR3 runs to 16 residues. Germline values: CDR1 KGHSH, CDR2 LQKENI. V lost 4 bases, J lost 2 bases, and 5 bases stayed unmatched. The CDR3, as DNA: TGTGCCAGCTCACTGGGACAGGGGGCTCCTAACACTGAAGCTTTCTTT. Encoded protein: CASSLGQGAPNTEAFF.

The V gene is TRBV6-1, the J gene TRBJ2-1, with TRBD2 identical over 12 bases. J was trimmed by 8 bases and V by 6 bases; bases with no gene match: 5. The CDR3 loop spans 14 amino acids. Germline V CDR1 and CDR2: MNHNS, SASEGT. CDR3 sequence reads: CASRGLAGLDEQFF. CDR3 nucleotides: TGTGCCAGCAGGGGACTAGCGGGCTTGGATGAGCAGTTCTTC.

This clone was seen a single time. The V and J genes are TRBV9 and TRBJ2-2, with TRBD2 identical over 7 bases. Germline V CDR1 and CDR2: SGDLS, YYNGEE. The CDR3 runs 13 residues. J gave up 5 bases and V 7 bases, and 5 bases lay outside the gene matches. In DNA form, the CDR3 reads TGTGCCAGCGCTGGGGGGGGTACCGGGGAGCTGTTTTTT. Its translation is CASAGGGTGELFF.

The genes are TRBV28 and TRBJ1-2, with 7 bases matching TRBD1. J was trimmed by 12 bases and V by 4 bases; bases with no gene match: 14. The germline gives CDR1 MDHEN, CDR2 SYDVKM. The CDR3 runs to 14 residues. CDR3 protein: CASSSAPRQGQDTF. The CDR3 coding sequence is TGTGCCAGCAGTTCCGCGCCCAGACAGGGCCAGGACACCTTC.

The chain combines TRBV11-1 with TRBJ1-1; TRBD1 matches 7 bases. CDR1 SGHAT and CDR2 FQDESV come from the germline V gene (reference sequence). CDR3 length: 14 amino acids. The V and J ends lost 6 bases and 1 base, in that order; junction bases with no gene match: 5. CDR3 DNA sequence: TGTGCCAGCAGGATGACAGGGAGGAACACTGAAGCTTTCTTT. Encoded protein: CASRMTGRNTEAFF.

This rearrangement joins TRBV5-6 to TRBJ1-5; D uncertain. Trimming removed 1 base from V and 2 bases from J, with 13 bases in between. Germline CDR1 is SGHDT and CDR2 is YYEEEE. The CDR3 is 16 residues long. In DNA form, the CDR3 reads TGTGCCAGCAGCTTGTGGGCGTCCTCGGGCAATCAGCCCCAGCATTTT. The encoded protein is CASSLWASSGNQPQHF.

The chain links TRBV7-9 to TRBJ2-1, with TRBD2 matching over 8 bases. The V and J ends lost 3 bases and 7 bases, in that order; junction bases with no gene match: 8. Germline CDR1 SEHNR, CDR2 FQNEAQ (reference sequence). The CDR3 runs 15 residues. The CDR3 loop is CASSFGSGVYNEQFF. Here the CDR3 DNA reads TGTGCCAGCAGCTTTGGTAGCGGGGTTTATAATGAGCAGTTCTTC. Using reference TRBV7-9 and TRBJ2-1 for the parts outside the CDR3, the full variable domain is DTGVSQNPRHKITKRGQNVTFRCDPISEHNRLYWYRQTLGQGPEFLTYFQNEAQLEKSRLLSDRFSAERPKGSFSTLEIQRTEQGDSAMYLCASSFGSGVYNEQFFGPGTRLTVL.

This clone was counted only a few times. The rearrangement joins TRBV19 to TRBJ1-4, with TRBD1 as a possible D gene (6 bases). CDR3 length equals 14 residues. The V and J ends lost 5 bases and 5 bases respectively, with 12 bases between them. The germline V gene encodes CDR1 LNHDA and CDR2 SQIVND (reference sequence). In DNA, the CDR3 is TGTGCCAGTAGTGTGACAGGAGTCAATGAAAAACTGTTTTTT. Translating gives CASSVTGVNEKLFF.

In this sample, this clone turned up once. The V gene is TRBV6-6, the J gene TRBJ1-1; weak D call: TRBD1 (5 bases). Germline V CDR1 and CDR2: MNHNY, SVGAGI (reference sequence). There are 14 residues in the CDR3. Trimming stripped 1 base from V and 4 bases from J, with 10 bases between. CDR3 in amino acids: CASSYYGGGTEAFF. As DNA, the CDR3 is TGTGCCAGCAGTTACTACGGGGGTGGCACTGAAGCTTTCTTT.

This chain uses TRBV6-5 with TRBJ2-3; no clear D gene. V lost 6 bases, J lost 3 bases, and 10 bases lay in between. There are 13 residues in the CDR3. CDR1 and CDR2 (germline): MNHEY, SVGAGI. The CDR3 DNA reads as TGTGCCAGCAGGGCCCCCTCAACAGATACGCAGTATTTT. Amino acid sequence: CASRAPSTDTQYF.

The V and J genes are TRBV28 and TRBJ1-2; D might be TRBD1 (5 bases). The CDR3 spans 14 residues. Trimming left V 3 bases short and J 1 base short, with 9 bases between. The V gene's germline CDR1 is MDHEN and CDR2 SYDVKM. The CDR3 DNA is TGTGCCAGCAGTTTGGTCAGGGTTAACTATGGCTACACCTTC. Translating it yields CASSLVRVNYGYTF.

This clone appeared a few times. The chain carries TRBV4-1 and TRBJ1-5, with D tentatively TRBD1 (5 bases). Trimming took off 4 bases at V and 4 bases at J, with 8 bases between the two ends. CDR3 size: 13 residues. Looked up from germline, CDR1 is MGHRA and CDR2 is YSYEKL. The CDR3 sequence is CASSPDSNQPQHF. The CDR3 coding sequence is TGCGCCAGCAGCCCTGACAGTAATCAGCCCCAGCATTTT.

The rearrangement uses TRBV27 and TRBJ1-5; 11 nucleotides align to TRBD1. The CDR3 length is 16 residues. J gave up 2 bases and V 6 bases, and 6 bases lay outside the gene matches. Germline V gene lookup returns CDR1 MNHEY and CDR2 SMNVEV (reference sequence). In DNA form, the CDR3 reads TGTGCCAGCAGAAGGACAGGGGGCGAAGGCAATCAGCCCCAGCATTTT. Translating it yields CASRRTGGEGNQPQHF.

The rearrangement links TRBV7-9 to TRBJ2-1; 7 nucleotides agree with TRBD2. CDR1 is SEHNR, CDR2 FQNEAQ, per germline (reference sequence). This CDR3 spans 16 amino acids. V lost 1 base and J lost 5; bases outside the gene matches: 8. For the CDR3, the DNA is TGTGCCAGCAGCTTAGTCATGGGAGGGCCTCACAATGAGCAGTTCTTC. This codes for CASSLVMGGPHNEQFF. The variable domain in full, completed from reference TRBV7-9 and TRBJ2-1, reads DTGVSQNPRHKITKRGQNVTFRCDPISEHNRLYWYRQTLGQGPEFLTYFQNEAQLEKSRLLSDRFSAERPKGSFSTLEIQRTEQGDSAMYLCASSLVMGGPHNEQFFGPGTRLTVL.